Each of the 5 T cell receptor beta chains below was sequenced from the same sample in a study of blood T cell repertoires in COVID-19. The repertoire was sequenced with immunoSEQ multiplex PCR; TCRdb's copy has only in-frame clones and lacks some. The table includes 150,000 or so clones, just under 85% detected once. Input material: peripheral blood. These receptors were obtained from a woman between 55 and 75 years old with acute or convalescent COVID-19.

V and J are TRBV27 and TRBJ1-2; TRBD1 matches 11 bases. CDR3 length: 13 amino acids. With V trimmed by 6 bases and J by 6 bases, 3 bases remained unmatched. Germline V lookup: CDR1 MNHEY, CDR2 SMNVEV (reference sequence). The CDR3 sequence is CASRWTGGDGYTF. CDR3 DNA: TGTGCCAGCAGATGGACAGGGGGCGATGGCTACACCTTC.

The V gene is TRBV6-6, the J gene TRBJ2-1; TRBD1 matches at 11 bases. Looked up from germline, CDR1 is MNHNY and CDR2 is SVGAGI (reference sequence). The CDR3 covers 15 residues. Germline trimming cut 4 bases from V and 8 bases from J; bases unmatched to any gene: 7. The CDR3 DNA sequence: TGTGCCAGCAGTTTCCCGGGACAGGGGGTTCATGAGCAGTTCTTC. Its protein product is CASSFPGQGVHEQFF.

J is TRBJ1-4 and V is TRBV7-2, with 9 bases that match TRBD1. CDR1 and CDR2 (germline): SGHTA, FQGNSA. The CDR3 is 15 amino acids. V lost 5 bases to trimming and J lost 8 bases; unmatched junction nucleotides: 9. The CDR3 DNA follows: TGTGCCAGCAGCCTCCGACAGGGGGGTTACGAAAAACTGTTTTTT. It is translated as CASSLRQGGYEKLFF.

The rearrangement links TRBV6-1 to TRBJ1-5; D is possibly TRBD1 (5 bases). The germline V and J ends were trimmed by 2 bases and 7 bases, with 15 bases remaining between them. Germline values: CDR1 MNHNS, CDR2 SASEGT. The CDR3 is 15 residues long. CDR3 in amino acids: CASSEQTVSGQPQHF. CDR3 nucleotides: TGTGCCAGCAGTGAACAGACAGTTTCAGGACAGCCCCAGCATTTT.

The J gene is TRBJ2-3, the V gene TRBV27; D is ambiguous. Germline CDR1 and CDR2: MNHEY and SMNVEV (reference sequence). V was cut by 4 bases and J by 7 bases, with 12 bases left in between. The CDR3 is 13 residues long. In DNA, the CDR3 is TGTGCCAGCAGTTCACTCCTTGAGCATACGCAGTATTTT. Protein product: CASSSLLEHTQYF.